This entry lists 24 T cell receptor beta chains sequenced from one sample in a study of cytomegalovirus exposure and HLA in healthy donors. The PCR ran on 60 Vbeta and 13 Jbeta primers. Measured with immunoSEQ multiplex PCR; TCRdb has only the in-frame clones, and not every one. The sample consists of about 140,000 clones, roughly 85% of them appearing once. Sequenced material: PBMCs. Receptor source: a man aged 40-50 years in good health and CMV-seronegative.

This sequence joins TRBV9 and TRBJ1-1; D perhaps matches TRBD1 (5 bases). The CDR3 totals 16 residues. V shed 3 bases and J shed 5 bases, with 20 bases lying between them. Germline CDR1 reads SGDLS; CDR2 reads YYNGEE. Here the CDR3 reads CASSASRHRGETEAFF. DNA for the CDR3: TGTGCCAGCAGCGCGTCCCGGCATAGGGGTGAAACTGAAGCTTTCTTT.

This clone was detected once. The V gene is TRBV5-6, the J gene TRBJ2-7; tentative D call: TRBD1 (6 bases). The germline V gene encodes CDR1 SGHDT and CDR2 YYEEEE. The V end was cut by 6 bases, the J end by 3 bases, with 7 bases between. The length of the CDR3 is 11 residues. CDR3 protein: CASKDSYEQYF. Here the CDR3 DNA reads TGTGCCAGCAAGGACAGCTACGAGCAGTACTTC.

CDR3 loop: CASSAYFYEQYF. CDR3 DNA sequence: TGTGCCAGCAGCGCCTATTTCTACGAGCAGTACTTC. The J gene is TRBJ2-5, the V gene TRBV2; D is ambiguous. The DNA end is more similar to TRBJ2-7, so the J call may be wrong. This CDR3 is built from 12 residues. Germline CDR1 reads SNHLY; CDR2 reads FYNNEI.

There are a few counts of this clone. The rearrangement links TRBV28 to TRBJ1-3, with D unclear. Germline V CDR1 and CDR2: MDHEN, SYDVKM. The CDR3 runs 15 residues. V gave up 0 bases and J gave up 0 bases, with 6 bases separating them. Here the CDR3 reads CASSLWRTSGNTIYF. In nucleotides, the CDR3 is TGTGCCAGCAGTTTATGGCGAACCTCTGGAAACACCATATATTTT. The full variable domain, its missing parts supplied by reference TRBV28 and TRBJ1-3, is DVKVTQSSRYLVKRTGEKVFLECVQDMDHENMFWYRQDPGLGLRLIYFSYDVKMKEKGDIPEGYSVSREKKERFSLILESASTNQTSMYLCASSLWRTSGNTIYFGEGSWLTVV.

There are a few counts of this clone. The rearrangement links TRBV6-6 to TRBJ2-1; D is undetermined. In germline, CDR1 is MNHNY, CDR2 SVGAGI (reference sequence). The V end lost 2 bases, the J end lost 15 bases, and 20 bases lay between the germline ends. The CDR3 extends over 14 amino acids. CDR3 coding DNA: TGTGCCAGCAGTTACCCTTCTGGCCCCCCGGGTTTGTTCTTC. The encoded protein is CASSYPSGPPGLFF.

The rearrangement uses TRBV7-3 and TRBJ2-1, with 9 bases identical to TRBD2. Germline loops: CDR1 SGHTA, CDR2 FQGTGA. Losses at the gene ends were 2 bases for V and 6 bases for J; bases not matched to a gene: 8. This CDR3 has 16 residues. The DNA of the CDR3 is TGTGCCAGCAGCTTAGAGTCTAGCGGGGCCTCCAATGAGCAGTTCTTC. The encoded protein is CASSLESSGASNEQFF.

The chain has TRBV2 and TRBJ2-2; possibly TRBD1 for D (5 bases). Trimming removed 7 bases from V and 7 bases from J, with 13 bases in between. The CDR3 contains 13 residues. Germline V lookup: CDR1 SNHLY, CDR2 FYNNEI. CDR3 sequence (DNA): TGTGCCAGCACAGCTACAGGTGGCGGGGAGCTGTTTTTT. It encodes CASTATGGGELFF.

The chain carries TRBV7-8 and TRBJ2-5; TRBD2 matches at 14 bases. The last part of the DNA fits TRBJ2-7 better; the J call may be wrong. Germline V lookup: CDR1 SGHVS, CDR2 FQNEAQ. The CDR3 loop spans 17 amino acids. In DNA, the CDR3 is TGTGCCAGCAGCTCGGGACTAGCGGGGGAAAACTCCTACGAGCAGTACTTC. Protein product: CASSSGLAGENSYEQYF.

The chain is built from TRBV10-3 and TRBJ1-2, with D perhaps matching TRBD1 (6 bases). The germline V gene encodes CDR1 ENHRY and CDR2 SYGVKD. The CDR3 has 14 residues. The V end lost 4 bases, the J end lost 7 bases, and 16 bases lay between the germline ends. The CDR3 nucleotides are TGTGCCATCAGTGTGGTCAGGGAGGGGGTTGGCTACACCTTC. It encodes CAISVVREGVGYTF.

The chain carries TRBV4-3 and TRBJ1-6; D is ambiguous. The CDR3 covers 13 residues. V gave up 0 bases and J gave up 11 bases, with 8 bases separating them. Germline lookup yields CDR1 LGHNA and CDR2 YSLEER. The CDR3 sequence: CASSQDLTTPLHF. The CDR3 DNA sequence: TGCGCCAGCAGCCAAGATCTGACAACACCCCTCCACTTT.

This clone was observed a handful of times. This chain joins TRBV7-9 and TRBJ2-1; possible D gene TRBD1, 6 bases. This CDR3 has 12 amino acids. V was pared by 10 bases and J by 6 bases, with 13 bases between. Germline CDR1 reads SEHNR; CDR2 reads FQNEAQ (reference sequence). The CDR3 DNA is TGTGCCACCTCAATGGGGGCCAATGAGCAGTTCTTC. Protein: CATSMGANEQFF.

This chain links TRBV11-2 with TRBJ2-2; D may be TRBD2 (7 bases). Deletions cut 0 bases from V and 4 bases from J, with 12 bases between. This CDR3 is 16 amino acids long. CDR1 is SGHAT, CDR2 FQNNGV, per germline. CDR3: CASSLDAGALTGELFF. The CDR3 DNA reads TGTGCCAGCAGCTTAGACGCGGGGGCCCTCACCGGGGAGCTGTTTTTT.

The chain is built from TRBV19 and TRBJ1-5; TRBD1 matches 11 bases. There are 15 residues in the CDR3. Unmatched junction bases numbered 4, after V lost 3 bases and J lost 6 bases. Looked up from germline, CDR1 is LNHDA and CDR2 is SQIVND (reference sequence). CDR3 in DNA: TGTGCCAGTAGTATGATGGGACAGGGGGGTCAGCCCCAGCATTTT. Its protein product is CASSMMGQGGQPQHF.

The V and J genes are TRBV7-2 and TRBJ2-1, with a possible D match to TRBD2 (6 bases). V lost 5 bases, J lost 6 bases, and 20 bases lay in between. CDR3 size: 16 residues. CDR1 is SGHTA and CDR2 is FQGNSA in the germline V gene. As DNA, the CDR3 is TGTGCCAGCAGCCCCCGTGCGGGACCCCCGATCAATGAGCAGTTCTTC. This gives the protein CASSPRAGPPINEQFF.

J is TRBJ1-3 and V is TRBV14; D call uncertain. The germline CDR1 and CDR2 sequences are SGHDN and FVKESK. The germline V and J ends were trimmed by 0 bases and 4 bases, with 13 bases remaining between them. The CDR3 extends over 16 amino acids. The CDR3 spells CASSQDSQSVGNTIYF. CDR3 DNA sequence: TGTGCCAGCAGCCAAGACTCACAGTCAGTCGGAAACACCATATATTTT.

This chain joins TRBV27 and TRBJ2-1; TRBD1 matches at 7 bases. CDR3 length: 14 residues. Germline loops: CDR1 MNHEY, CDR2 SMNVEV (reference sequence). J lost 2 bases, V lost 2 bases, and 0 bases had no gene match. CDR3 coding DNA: TGTGCCAGCAGTTTAAGGGGGCCCTACAATGAGCAGTTCTTC. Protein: CASSLRGPYNEQFF.

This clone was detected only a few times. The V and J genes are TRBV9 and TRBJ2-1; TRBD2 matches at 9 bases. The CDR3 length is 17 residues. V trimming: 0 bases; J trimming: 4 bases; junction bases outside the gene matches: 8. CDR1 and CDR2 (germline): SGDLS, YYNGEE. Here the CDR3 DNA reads TGTGCCAGCAGCGTAGGAGGCGGGGGGGGATCATACAATGAGCAGTTCTTC. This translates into CASSVGGGGGSYNEQFF.

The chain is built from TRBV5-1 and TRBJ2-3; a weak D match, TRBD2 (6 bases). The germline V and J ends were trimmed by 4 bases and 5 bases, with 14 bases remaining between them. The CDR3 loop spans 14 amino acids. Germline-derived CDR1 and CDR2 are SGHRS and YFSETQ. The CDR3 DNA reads TGCGCCAGCAGCGACCCAGGGACTTTAGATACGCAGTATTTT. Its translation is CASSDPGTLDTQYF.

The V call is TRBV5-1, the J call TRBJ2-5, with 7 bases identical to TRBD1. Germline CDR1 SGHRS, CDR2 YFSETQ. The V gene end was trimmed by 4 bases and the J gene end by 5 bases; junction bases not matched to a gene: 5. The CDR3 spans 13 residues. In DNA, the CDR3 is TGCGCCAGCAGCGCGACAGGGAGCGAGACCCAGTACTTC. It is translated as CASSATGSETQYF.

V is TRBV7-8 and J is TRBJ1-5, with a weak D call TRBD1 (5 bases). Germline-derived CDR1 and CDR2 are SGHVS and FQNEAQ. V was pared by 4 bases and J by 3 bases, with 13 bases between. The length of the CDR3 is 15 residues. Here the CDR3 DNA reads TGTGCCAGCAGCTCCGCCGGGACTGTCAATCAGCCCCAGCATTTT. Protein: CASSSAGTVNQPQHF.

The CDR3 protein is CASSIGGRGPQPQHF. In nucleotides, the CDR3 is TGTGCCAGTAGTATAGGCGGGAGAGGTCCTCAGCCCCAGCATTTT. The V and J genes are TRBV19 and TRBJ1-5; D is undetermined. The V end lost 1 base, the J end lost 6 bases, and 13 bases lay between the germline ends. Germline CDR1 reads LNHDA; CDR2 reads SQIVND (reference sequence). This CDR3 has 15 amino acids.

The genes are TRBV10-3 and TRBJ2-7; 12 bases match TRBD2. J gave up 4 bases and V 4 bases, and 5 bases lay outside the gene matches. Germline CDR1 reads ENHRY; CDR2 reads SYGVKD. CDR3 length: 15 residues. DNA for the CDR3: TGTGCCATCAGTGTACGACTAGCGGGGGATTACGAGCAGTACTTC. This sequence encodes CAISVRLAGDYEQYF.

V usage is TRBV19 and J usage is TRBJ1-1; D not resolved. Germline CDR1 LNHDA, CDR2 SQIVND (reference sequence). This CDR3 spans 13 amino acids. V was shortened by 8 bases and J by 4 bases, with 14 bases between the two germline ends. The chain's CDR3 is CASGEAVGTEAFF. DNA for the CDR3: TGTGCCAGTGGAGAGGCGGTGGGCACTGAAGCTTTCTTT.

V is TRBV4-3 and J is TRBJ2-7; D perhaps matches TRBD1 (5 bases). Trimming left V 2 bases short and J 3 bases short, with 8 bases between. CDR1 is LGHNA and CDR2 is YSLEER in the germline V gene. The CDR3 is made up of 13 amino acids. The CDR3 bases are TGCGCCAGCAGCCAACGACAGAACTACGAGCAGTACTTC. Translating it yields CASSQRQNYEQYF.